This passage covers 13 T cell receptor beta chains from one sample sequenced in a study of blood T cell repertoires in COVID-19. Produced via immunoSEQ multiplex PCR; TCRdb's table is partial and in-frame only. The table includes about 260,000 clones, less than 95% detected once. The source material was PBMCs or T cells enriched from blood (not recorded which). Receptors were obtained from a man aged 35 to 55 who had been exposed to COVID-19.

J is TRBJ2-7 and V is TRBV7-2; 7 bases agree with TRBD2. Germline CDR1 and CDR2: SGHTA and FQGNSA. V dropped 5 bases and J dropped 10; count of bases not matched to a gene: 20. CDR3 length: 16 amino acids. The CDR3 coding sequence is TGTGCCAGCAGCCCGACCATCCTAGCGGTTATACGAGAACAGTACTTC. Translating it yields CASSPTILAVIREQYF.

The CDR3 DNA reads TGTGCCAGCAGTTTTCAGGGTAGGGGTTCTAATGAAAAACTGTTTTTT. Encoded protein: CASSFQGRGSNEKLFF. This chain uses TRBV28 with TRBJ1-4; weak D call: TRBD1 (5 bases). Trimming took 3 bases from V and 3 from J, leaving 14 bases between them. Germline loops: CDR1 MDHEN, CDR2 SYDVKM. This CDR3 has 16 residues.

The chain couples TRBV28 to TRBJ1-6, with 7 nucleotides matching TRBD1. The CDR3 length is 15 residues. The V and J ends lost 2 bases and 6 bases, in that order; junction bases with no gene match: 4. CDR1 is MDHEN, CDR2 SYDVKM, per germline. CDR3 amino acids: CASSLDRAPNSPLHF. In DNA, the CDR3 is TGTGCCAGCAGTTTAGACAGGGCACCTAATTCACCCCTCCACTTT.

The chain recombines TRBV12-5 with TRBJ1-2; D uncertain. There are 15 residues in the CDR3. Trimming took 2 bases from V and 0 from J, leaving 10 bases between them. Germline CDR1 reads LGHNT; CDR2 reads FRNRAP. The CDR3 here is CASGLPTAANYGYTF. The CDR3 DNA reads TGTGCTAGTGGTTTGCCTACAGCAGCTAACTATGGCTACACCTTC.

V is TRBV7-2 and J is TRBJ2-4; 8 bases agree with TRBD1. The V and J ends lost 5 bases and 1 base, in that order; junction bases with no gene match: 7. The CDR3 has 16 amino acids. Germline V gene lookup returns CDR1 SGHTA and CDR2 FQGNSA. The chain's CDR3 is CASSLRTGYAKNIQYF. The DNA of the CDR3 is TGTGCCAGCAGCCTCCGGACAGGGTATGCCAAAAACATTCAGTACTTC. Based on the CDR3 plus reference TRBV7-2 and TRBJ2-4, the full variable domain is GAGVSQSPSNKVTEKGKDVELRCDPISGHTALYWYRQSLGQGLEFLIYFQGNSAPDKSGLPSDRFSAERTGGSVSTLTIQRTQQEDSAVYLCASSLRTGYAKNIQYFGAGTRLSVL.

This chain joins TRBV27 and TRBJ2-7, with TRBD2 identical over 9 bases. The V and J ends lost 0 bases and 5 bases, in that order; junction bases with no gene match: 11. The germline V gene has CDR1 MNHEY and CDR2 SMNVEV (reference sequence). This CDR3 has 17 amino acids. The DNA of the CDR3 is TGTGCCAGCAGTTTATCACCGGATGTAGCGGGAGTCCACGAGCAGTACTTC. It translates to CASSLSPDVAGVHEQYF.

The V and J genes are TRBV5-1 and TRBJ2-7; 9 bases agree with TRBD2. V trimming: 4 bases; J trimming: 5 bases; junction bases outside the gene matches: 13. From germline, CDR1 is SGHRS and CDR2 YFSETQ. CDR3 length equals 16 residues. The CDR3 sequence is CASSPLTFAGGHEQYF. In nucleotides, the CDR3 is TGCGCCAGCAGCCCCCTGACGTTTGCGGGAGGGCACGAGCAGTACTTC. Full variable domain (outside the CDR3, taken from reference TRBV5-1 and TRBJ2-7): KAGVTQTPRYLIKTRGQQVTLSCSPISGHRSVSWYQQTPGQGLQFLFEYFSETQRNKGNFPGRFSGRQFSNSRSEMNVSTLELGDSALYLCASSPLTFAGGHEQYFGPGTRLTVT.

V usage is TRBV10-2 and J usage is TRBJ1-3, with 7 positions matching TRBD1. The CDR3 contains 13 residues. Germline CDR1 and CDR2: WSHSY and SAAADI. With 6 bases clipped from V and 8 bases from J, the junction kept 7 bases outside the gene matches. CDR3 coding DNA: TGCGCCAGCAGCGAACAGGGGACGTACACCATATATTTT. It is translated as CASSEQGTYTIYF.

This chain links TRBV19 with TRBJ1-5; 11 nucleotides align to TRBD1. The CDR3 is 15 residues long. Germline V gene sequence: CDR1 LNHDA, CDR2 SQIVND (reference sequence). With V trimmed by 4 bases and J by 2 bases, 1 base remained unmatched. This CDR3 is CASSTDRGRNQPQHF. CDR3 sequence (DNA): TGTGCCAGTAGTACGGACAGGGGGCGCAATCAGCCCCAGCATTTT.

The chain joins TRBV4-1 to TRBJ1-1; D ambiguous. The CDR3 contains 17 residues. V lost 0 bases and J lost 5, with 19 bases in between. Looked up from germline, CDR1 is MGHRA and CDR2 is YSYEKL. CDR3 amino acids: CASSQDARPAFGTEAFF. The CDR3, as DNA: TGCGCCAGCAGCCAAGATGCGAGACCGGCTTTCGGGACTGAAGCTTTCTTT.

The chain combines TRBV5-4 with TRBJ2-5, with 7 nucleotides matching TRBD2. This CDR3 has 16 residues. Looked up from germline, CDR1 is SGHNT and CDR2 is YYREEE (reference sequence). The V gene end was trimmed by 1 base and the J gene end by 2 bases; junction bases not matched to a gene: 8. The CDR3 bases are TGTGCCAGCAGCTTGAACCCCCTAGCGGCACAAGAGACCCAGTACTTC. This sequence encodes CASSLNPLAAQETQYF.

The rearrangement joins TRBV19 to TRBJ1-1; D gene ambiguous. CDR1 is LNHDA, CDR2 SQIVND, per germline (reference sequence). V lost 3 bases and J lost 3, with 11 bases in between. The length of the CDR3 is 14 residues. CDR3 region: CASSMRGLHTEAFF. CDR3 nucleotides: TGTGCCAGTAGTATGCGAGGGCTTCACACTGAAGCTTTCTTT.

The J gene is TRBJ2-1, the V gene TRBV10-3; 8 positions agree with TRBD1. V gave up 5 bases and J gave up 9 bases; unmatched junction bases: 9. The CDR3 consists of 14 residues. Germline V gene lookup returns CDR1 ENHRY and CDR2 SYGVKD. DNA for the CDR3: TGTGCCATCAGTTCTGGACAGGGACGGGGTGAGCAGTTCTTC. Encoded protein: CAISSGQGRGEQFF.